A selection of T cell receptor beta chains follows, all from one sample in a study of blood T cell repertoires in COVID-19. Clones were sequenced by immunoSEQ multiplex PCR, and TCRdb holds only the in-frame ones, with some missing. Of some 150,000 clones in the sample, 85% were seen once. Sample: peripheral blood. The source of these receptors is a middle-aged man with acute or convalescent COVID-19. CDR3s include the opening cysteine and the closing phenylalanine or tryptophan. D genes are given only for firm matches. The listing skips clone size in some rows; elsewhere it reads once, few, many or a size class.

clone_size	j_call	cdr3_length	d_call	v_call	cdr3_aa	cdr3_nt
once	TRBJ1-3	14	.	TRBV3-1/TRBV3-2	CASRQQAVGNTIYF	TGTGCCAGCAGGCAACAGGCAGTCGGAAACACCATATATTTT
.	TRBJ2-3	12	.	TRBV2	CASRDNTDTQYF	TGTGCCAGCAGGGACAACACAGATACGCAGTATTTT
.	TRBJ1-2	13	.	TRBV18	CASSPGLDYGYTF	TGTGCCAGCTCACCAGGGCTTGACTATGGCTACACCTTC
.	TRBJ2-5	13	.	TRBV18	CASSPYGLETQYF	TGTGCCAGCTCACCGTACGGGTTAGAGACCCAGTACTTC
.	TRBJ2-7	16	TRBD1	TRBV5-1	CASSPNFRDSRYEQYF	TGCGCCAGCAGCCCAAACTTCCGGGACAGTCGGTACGAGCAGTACTTC
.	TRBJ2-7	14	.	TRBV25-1	CASSGGHVSYEQYF	TGTGCCAGCAGTGGCGGACACGTATCCTACGAGCAGTACTTC
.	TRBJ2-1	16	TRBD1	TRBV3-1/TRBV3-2	CASSQDRQGPHNEQFF	TGTGCCAGCAGCCAGGATCGACAGGGTCCACACAATGAGCAGTTCTTC
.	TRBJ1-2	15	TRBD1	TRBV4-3	CASSQVQGGVYGYTF	TGCGCCAGCAGCCAAGTGCAGGGGGGCGTCTATGGCTACACCTTC
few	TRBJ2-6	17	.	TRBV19	CASSIKVWSSGANVLTF	TGTGCCAGTAGTATAAAGGTGTGGAGCTCTGGGGCCAACGTCCTGACTTTC
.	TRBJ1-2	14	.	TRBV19	CASSIGVGSYGYTF	TGTGCCAGTAGTATAGGAGTGGGCAGCTATGGCTACACCTTC
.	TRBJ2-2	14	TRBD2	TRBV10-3	CAISPSGGAGELFF	TGTGCCATCAGTCCTAGCGGGGGGGCCGGGGAGCTGTTTTTT
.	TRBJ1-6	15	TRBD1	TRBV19	CASSAPGTGNSPLHF	TGTGCCAGTAGTGCTCCCGGGACAGGGAATTCACCCCTCCACTTT
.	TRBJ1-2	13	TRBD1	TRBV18	CASSVGQGYGYTF	TGTGCCAGCTCTGTCGGACAGGGCTATGGCTACACCTTC
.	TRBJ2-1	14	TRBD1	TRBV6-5	CATFTTDRGNEQFF	TGTGCCACCTTTACGACGGACAGGGGCAATGAGCAGTTCTTC
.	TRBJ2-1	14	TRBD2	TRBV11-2	CASSLRGGYNEQFF	TGTGCCAGCAGCTTGCGGGGGGGTTACAATGAGCAGTTCTTC
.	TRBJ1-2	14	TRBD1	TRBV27	CASSDRGPENGYTF	TGTGCCAGCAGTGACAGGGGGCCAGAAAATGGCTACACCTTC
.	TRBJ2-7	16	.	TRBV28	CASRNTQQGRISEQYF	TGTGCCAGCAGAAATACCCAACAGGGTAGAATTAGCGAGCAGTACTTC
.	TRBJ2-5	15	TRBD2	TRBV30	CAWSRPGLGGETQYF	TGTGCCTGGAGTCGCCCGGGACTAGGGGGGGAGACCCAGTACTTC
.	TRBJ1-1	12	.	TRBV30	CAWSPVNPEAFF	TGTGCCTGGAGTCCAGTTAACCCTGAAGCTTTCTTT
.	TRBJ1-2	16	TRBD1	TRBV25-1	CASSEPMTGGVEGYTF	TGTGCCAGCAGTGAACCGATGACAGGGGGAGTGGAAGGCTACACCTTC
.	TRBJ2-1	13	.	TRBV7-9	CASTTFRGNEQFF	TGTGCCAGCACCACTTTTCGGGGGAATGAGCAGTTCTTC
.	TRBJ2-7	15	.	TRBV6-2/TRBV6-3	CASNPRGTFSYEQYF	TGTGCCAGCAACCCTAGAGGCACCTTTTCCTACGAGCAGTACTTC
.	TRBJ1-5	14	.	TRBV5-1	CASSDGSSGQPQHF	TGCGCCAGCAGCGATGGGTCAAGCGGTCAGCCCCAGCATTTT
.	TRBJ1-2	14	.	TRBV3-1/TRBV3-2	CASSQRGGMHGYTF	TGTGCCAGCAGCCAGCGTGGAGGGATGCATGGCTACACCTTC
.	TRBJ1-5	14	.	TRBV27	CASRQVGSNQPQHF	TGTGCCAGCAGGCAGGTTGGGAGCAATCAGCCCCAGCATTTT
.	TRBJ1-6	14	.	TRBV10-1	CASSEIAGNSPLHF	TGCGCCAGCAGTGAGATCGCGGGCAATTCACCCCTCCACTTT
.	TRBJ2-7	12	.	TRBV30	CAWSGSPYEQYF	TGTGCCTGGAGTGGCAGTCCCTACGAGCAGTACTTC
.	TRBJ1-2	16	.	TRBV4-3	CASSQVGTYRPYGYTF	TGCGCCAGCAGCCAAGTTGGCACCTACAGACCCTATGGCTACACCTTC
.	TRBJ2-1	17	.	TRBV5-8	CASTPEAARGGYNEQFF	TGTGCCAGCACCCCTGAGGCGGCAAGGGGCGGATACAATGAGCAGTTCTTC
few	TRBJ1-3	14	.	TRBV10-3	CAIKGSGDGNTIYF	TGTGCCATCAAGGGATCAGGGGACGGAAACACCATATATTTT